This T cell receptor (beta chain) was sequenced during a study of shared clonotypes between healthy human individuals. The authors loaded 150 to 250 ng DNA, tens of thousands of T cell genomes, into sorted-subset replicate PCRs. Using immunoSEQ multiplex PCR, the repertoire was profiled, and TCRdb retains in-frame clones only, with some absent. The profile covers about 1 million clones, with 65% to 80% appearing a single time and 1.4% to 1.5% taken by the ten largest. The CDR3 runs to 14 residues. The V gene lost 5 bases and the J gene lost 1 base, with 8 bases spanning the gap. Germline V gives CDR1 SNHLY, CDR2 FYNNEI. Only Caucasian adults living in Nashville, Tennessee served as donors.

The V and J genes are TRBV2 and TRBJ2-2, with D maybe TRBD1 (5 bases). This TCR was recovered from a man younger than 35 in good health. The sample was memory CD4+ T cells sorted from blood. Subset indicated: CD45RA-negative fraction. The CDR3: CASSPDRNTGELFF. The CDR3 DNA reads as TGTGCCAGCAGTCCCGACAGGAACACCGGGGAGCTGTTTTTT.